These 3 T cell receptor beta chains were all obtained from the same sample, sequenced in a study of blood T cell repertoires in COVID-19 (TCRdb year 2020). The method was the immunoSEQ multiplex PCR assay. Held by TCRdb, this immuneACCESS table contains in-frame sequences only and omits some clones. Under half of the omission traces to an unresolved V gene where checked; the cause of the rest is unknown. The sample table records 250,000 or so clones; roughly 85% of these occur just once. The ten largest make up approximately 6.6% of the sample. The sample taken for sequencing was PBMCs or T cells enriched from blood (not recorded which). The receptor source for this set is a woman in her fifties or sixties who had been exposed to COVID-19.

The chain couples TRBV12-5 to TRBJ2-7; 8 positions match TRBD1. The germline CDR1 and CDR2 sequences are LGHNT and FRNRAP. The CDR3 is 15 amino acids. Unmatched junction bases numbered 10, after V lost 2 bases and J lost 7 bases. The CDR3 reads CASGLPSGGRGEQYF. CDR3 bases: TGTGCTAGTGGTTTGCCCTCAGGGGGCCGAGGAGAGCAGTACTTC.

The rearrangement uses TRBV5-1 and TRBJ2-5; 13 positions agree with TRBD2. The CDR3 consists of 17 residues. Per germline, CDR1 SGHRS and CDR2 YFSETQ. Germline trimming cut 4 bases from V and 1 base from J; bases unmatched to any gene: 7. This CDR3 reads CASSPGTSGVLQETQYF. CDR3 coding DNA: TGCGCCAGCAGCCCCGGGACTAGCGGGGTGCTCCAAGAGACCCAGTACTTC.

This chain links TRBV7-8 with TRBJ1-2; D gene uncertain. This CDR3 is 15 amino acids long. Trimming removed 3 bases at V and 4 bases at J, with 15 bases between. CDR1 SGHVS and CDR2 FQNEAQ come from the germline V gene. The CDR3 region is CASSFRAEASYGYTF. Written as DNA, the CDR3 is TGTGCCAGCAGCTTTAGGGCGGAGGCGAGCTATGGCTACACCTTC.